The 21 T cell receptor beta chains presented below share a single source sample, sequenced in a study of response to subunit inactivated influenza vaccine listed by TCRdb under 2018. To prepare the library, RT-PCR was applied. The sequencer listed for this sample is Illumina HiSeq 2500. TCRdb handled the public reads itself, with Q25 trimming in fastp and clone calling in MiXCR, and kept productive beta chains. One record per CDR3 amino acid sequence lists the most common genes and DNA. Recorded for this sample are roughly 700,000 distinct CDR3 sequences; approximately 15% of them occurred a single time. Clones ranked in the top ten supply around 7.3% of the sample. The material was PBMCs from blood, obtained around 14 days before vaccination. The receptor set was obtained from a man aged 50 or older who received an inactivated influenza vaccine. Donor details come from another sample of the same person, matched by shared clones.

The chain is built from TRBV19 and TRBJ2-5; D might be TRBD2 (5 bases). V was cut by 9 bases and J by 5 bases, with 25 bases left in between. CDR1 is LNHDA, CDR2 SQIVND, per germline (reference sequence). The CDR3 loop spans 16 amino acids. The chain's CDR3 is CASKSGGRASGETQYF. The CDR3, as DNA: TGTGCCAGCAAAAGTGGTGGTCGGGCTTCGGGGGAGACCCAGTACTTC.

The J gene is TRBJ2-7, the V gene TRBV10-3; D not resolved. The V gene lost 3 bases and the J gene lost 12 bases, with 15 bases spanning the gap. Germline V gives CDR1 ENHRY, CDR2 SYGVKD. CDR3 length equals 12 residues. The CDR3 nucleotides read TGTGCCATCAGTGAAGTCGGAAGGGATGCGTACTTC. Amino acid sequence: CAISEVGRDAYF.

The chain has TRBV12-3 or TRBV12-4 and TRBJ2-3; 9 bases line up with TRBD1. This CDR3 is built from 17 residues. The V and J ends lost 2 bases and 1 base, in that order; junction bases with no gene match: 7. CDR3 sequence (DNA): TGTGCCAGCAGTTTACACACAGGGGGCCGCGGCACAGATACGCAGTATTTT. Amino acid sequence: CASSLHTGGRGTDTQYF.

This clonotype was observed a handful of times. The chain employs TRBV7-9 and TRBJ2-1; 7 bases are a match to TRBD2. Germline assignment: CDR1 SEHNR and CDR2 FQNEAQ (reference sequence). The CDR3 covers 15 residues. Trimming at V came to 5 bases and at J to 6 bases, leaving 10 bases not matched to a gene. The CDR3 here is CASSQTSPYSNEQFF. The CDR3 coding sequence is TGTGCCAGCAGCCAGACTAGCCCCTATTCCAATGAGCAGTTCTTC.

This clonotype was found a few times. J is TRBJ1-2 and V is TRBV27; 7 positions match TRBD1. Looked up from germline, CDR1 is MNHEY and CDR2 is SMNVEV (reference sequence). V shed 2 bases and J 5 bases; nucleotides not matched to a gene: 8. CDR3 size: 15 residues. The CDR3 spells CASSLTGVNAYGYTF. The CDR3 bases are TGTGCCAGCAGTTTAACAGGGGTTAACGCTTATGGCTACACCTTC.

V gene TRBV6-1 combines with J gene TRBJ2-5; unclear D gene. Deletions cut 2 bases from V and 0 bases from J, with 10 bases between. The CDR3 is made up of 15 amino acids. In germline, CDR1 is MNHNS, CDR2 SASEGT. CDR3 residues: CASSELQKYQETQYF. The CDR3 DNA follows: TGTGCCAGCAGTGAACTGCAGAAGTACCAAGAGACCCAGTACTTC.

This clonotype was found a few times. CDR3 sequence: CASSLSPHQQFF. The CDR3 coding sequence is TGTGCCAGCAGCTTAAGCCCTCATCAGCAGTTCTTC. J is TRBJ2-1 and V is TRBV7-2; D unclear. Germline lookup yields CDR1 SGHTA and CDR2 FQGNSA. V dropped 2 bases and J dropped 11 bases, with 10 bases sitting between them. This CDR3 contains 12 residues.

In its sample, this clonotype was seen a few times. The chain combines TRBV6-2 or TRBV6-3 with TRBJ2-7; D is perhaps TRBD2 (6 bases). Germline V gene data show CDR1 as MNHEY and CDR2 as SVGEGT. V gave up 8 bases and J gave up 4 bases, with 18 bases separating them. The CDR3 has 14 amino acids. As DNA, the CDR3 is TGTGCCAGCGGAGGGGACTCAGCCTTATACGAGCAGTACTTC. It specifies CASGGDSALYEQYF.

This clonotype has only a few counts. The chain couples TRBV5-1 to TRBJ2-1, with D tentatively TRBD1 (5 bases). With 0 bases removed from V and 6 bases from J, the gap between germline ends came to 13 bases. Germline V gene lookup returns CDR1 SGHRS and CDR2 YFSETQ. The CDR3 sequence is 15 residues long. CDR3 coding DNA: TGCGCCAGCAGCTTGGAGGGTCAGGGATTCAATGAGCAGTTCTTC. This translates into CASSLEGQGFNEQFF. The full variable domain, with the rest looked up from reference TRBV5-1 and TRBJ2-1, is KAGVTQTPRYLIKTRGQQVTLSCSPISGHRSVSWYQQTPGQGLQFLFEYFSETQRNKGNFPGRFSGRQFSNSRSEMNVSTLELGDSALYLCASSLEGQGFNEQFFGPGTRLTVL.

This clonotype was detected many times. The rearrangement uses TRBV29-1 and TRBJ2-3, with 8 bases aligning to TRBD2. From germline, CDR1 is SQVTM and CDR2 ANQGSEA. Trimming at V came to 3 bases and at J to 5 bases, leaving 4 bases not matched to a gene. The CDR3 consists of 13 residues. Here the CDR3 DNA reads TGCAGCGTTGATACGGGAGGGGTAGATACGCAGTATTTT. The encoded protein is CSVDTGGVDTQYF.

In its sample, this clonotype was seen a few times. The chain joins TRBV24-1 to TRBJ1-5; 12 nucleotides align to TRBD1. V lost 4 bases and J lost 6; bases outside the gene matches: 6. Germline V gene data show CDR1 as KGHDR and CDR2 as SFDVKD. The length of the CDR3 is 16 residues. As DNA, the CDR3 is TGTGCCACCAGTGACACCGGGACAGGGGGCTTTCAGCCCCAGCATTTT. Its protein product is CATSDTGTGGFQPQHF.

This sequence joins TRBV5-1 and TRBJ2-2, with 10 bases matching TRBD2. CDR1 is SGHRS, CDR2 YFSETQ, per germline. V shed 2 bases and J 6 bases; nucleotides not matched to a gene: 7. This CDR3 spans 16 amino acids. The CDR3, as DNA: TGCGCCAGCAGCTTTCTGAGCGGGGGGGCCGCCGGGGAGCTGTTTTTT. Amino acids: CASSFLSGGAAGELFF.

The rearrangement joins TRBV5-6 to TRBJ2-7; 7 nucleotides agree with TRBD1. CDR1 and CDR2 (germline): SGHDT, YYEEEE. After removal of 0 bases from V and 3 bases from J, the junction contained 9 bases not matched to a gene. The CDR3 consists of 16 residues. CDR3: CASSLGGGQPVYEQYF. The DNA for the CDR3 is TGTGCCAGCAGCTTGGGAGGGGGACAGCCCGTCTACGAGCAGTACTTC.

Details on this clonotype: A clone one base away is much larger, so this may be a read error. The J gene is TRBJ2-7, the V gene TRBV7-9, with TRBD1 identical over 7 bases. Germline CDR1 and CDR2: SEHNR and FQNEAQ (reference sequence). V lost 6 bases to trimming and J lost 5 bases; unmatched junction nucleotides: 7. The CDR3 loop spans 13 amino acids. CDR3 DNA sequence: TGTGCCAGCAGGCCGACAGGGTCCCACGAGCAGTACTTC. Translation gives CASRPTGSHEQYF.

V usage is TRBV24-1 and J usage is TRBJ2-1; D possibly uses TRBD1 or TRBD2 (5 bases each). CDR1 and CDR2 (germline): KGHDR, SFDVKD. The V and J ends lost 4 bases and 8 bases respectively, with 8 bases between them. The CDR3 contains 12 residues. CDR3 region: CATSEGRDEQFF. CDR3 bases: TGTGCCACCAGTGAGGGGCGGGATGAGCAGTTCTTC.

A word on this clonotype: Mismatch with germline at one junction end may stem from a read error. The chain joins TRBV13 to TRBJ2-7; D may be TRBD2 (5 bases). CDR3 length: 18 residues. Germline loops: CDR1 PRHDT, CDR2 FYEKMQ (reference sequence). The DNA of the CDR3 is TGTGTCAGCAGCTTAGTTACGGGGTCTCCTAATTCTAAGTACGAGCAGTACTTC. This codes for CVSSLVTGSPNSKYEQYF.

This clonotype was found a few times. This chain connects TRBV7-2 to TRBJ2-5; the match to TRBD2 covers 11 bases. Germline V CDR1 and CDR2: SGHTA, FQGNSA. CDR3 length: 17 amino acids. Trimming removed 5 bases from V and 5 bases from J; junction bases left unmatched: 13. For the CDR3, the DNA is TGTGCCAGCAGCCTGCTCAGGAATAGCGGGGGGGGTGAGACCCAGTACTTC. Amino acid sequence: CASSLLRNSGGGETQYF.

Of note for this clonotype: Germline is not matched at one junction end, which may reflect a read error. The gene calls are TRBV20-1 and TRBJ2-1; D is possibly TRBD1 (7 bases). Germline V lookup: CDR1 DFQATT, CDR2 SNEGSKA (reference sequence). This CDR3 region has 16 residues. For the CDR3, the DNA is TGCTGTGCTAGAGATCTCCGGAGGGGGCAGGACAATGAGCAGTTCTTC. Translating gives CCARDLRRGQDNEQFF.

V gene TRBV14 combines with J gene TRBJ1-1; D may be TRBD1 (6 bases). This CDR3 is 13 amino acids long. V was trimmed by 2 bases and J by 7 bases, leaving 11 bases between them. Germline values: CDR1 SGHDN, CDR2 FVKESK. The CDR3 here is CASSQWGAYEAFF. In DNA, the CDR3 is TGTGCCAGCAGCCAATGGGGGGCTTATGAAGCTTTCTTT.

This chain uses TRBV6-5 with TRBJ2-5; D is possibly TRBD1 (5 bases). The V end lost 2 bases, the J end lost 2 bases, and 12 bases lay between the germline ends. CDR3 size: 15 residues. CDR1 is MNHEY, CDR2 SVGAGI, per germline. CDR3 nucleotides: TGTGCCAGCAGTTACCGCGCGAAGGGGCAAGAGACCCAGTACTTC. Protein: CASSYRAKGQETQYF.

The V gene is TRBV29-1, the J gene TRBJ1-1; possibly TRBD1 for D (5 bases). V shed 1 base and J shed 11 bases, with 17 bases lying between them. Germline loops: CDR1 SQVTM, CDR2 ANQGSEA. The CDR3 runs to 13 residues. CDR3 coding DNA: TGCAGCGTTGAAGGGAGACGACAGAGCATTGCTTTCTTT. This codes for CSVEGRRQSIAFF.